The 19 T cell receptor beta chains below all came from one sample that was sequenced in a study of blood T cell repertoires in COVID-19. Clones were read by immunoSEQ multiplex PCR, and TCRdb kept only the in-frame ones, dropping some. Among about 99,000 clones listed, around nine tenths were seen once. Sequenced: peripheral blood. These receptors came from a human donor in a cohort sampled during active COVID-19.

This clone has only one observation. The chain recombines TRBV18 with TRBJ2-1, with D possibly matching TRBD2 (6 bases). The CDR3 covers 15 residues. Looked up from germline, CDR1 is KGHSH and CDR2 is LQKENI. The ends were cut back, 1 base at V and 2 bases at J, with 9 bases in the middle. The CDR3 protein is CASSPLGSTYNEQFF. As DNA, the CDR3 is TGTGCCAGCTCACCACTCGGGAGTACCTACAATGAGCAGTTCTTC. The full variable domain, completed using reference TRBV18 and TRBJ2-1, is NAGVMQNPRHLVRRRGQEARLRCSPMKGHSHVYWYRQLPEEGLKFMVYLQKENIIDESGMPKERFSAEFPKEGPSILRIQQVVRGDSAAYFCASSPLGSTYNEQFFGPGTRLTVL.

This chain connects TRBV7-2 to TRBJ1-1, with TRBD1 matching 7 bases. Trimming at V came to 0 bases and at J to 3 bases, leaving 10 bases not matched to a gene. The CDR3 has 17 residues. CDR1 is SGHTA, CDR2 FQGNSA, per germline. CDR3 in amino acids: CASSLALKEGADTEAFF. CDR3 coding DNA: TGTGCCAGCAGCTTAGCGCTAAAGGAGGGGGCGGACACTGAAGCTTTCTTT.

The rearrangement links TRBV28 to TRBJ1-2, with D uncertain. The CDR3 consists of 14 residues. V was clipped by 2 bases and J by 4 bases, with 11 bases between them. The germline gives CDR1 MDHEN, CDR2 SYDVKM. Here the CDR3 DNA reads TGTGCCAGCAGTTTAAGCAGGTTCTCCTATGGCTACACCTTC. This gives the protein CASSLSRFSYGYTF.

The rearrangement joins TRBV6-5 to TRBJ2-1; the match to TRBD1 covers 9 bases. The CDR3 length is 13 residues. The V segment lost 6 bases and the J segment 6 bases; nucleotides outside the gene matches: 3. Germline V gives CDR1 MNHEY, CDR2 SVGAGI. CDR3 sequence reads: CASRLDRGNEQFF. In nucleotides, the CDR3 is TGTGCCAGCAGGCTGGACAGGGGCAATGAGCAGTTCTTC.

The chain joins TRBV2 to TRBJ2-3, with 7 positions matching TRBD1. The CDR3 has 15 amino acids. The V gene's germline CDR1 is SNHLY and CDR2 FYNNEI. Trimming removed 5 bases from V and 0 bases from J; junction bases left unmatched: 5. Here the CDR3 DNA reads TGTGCCAGCAGTAGAACAGGGGCCAGCACAGATACGCAGTATTTT. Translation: CASSRTGASTDTQYF.

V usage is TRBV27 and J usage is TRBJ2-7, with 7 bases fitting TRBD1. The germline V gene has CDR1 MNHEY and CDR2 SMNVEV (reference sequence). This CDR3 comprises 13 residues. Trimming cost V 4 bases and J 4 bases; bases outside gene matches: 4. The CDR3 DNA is TGTGCCAGCAGTTGGGACAGAGGATACGAGCAGTACTTC. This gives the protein CASSWDRGYEQYF.

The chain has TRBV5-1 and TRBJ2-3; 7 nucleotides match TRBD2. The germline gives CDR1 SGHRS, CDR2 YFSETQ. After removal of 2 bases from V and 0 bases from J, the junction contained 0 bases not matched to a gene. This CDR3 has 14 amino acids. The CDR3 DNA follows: TGCGCCAGCAGCTTTAGCGGGAGCACAGATACGCAGTATTTT. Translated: CASSFSGSTDTQYF.

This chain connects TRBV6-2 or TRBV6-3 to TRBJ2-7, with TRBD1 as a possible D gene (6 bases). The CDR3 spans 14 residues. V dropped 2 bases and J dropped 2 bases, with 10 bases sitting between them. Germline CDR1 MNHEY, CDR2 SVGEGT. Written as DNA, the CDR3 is TGTGCCAGCAGTTACGGCAGGGGCACCTACGAGCAGTACTTC. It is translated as CASSYGRGTYEQYF.

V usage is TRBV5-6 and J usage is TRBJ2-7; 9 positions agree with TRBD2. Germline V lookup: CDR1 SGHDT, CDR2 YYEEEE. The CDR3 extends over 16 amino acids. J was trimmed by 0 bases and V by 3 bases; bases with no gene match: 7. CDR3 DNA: TGTGCCAGCAGCTCTCAGCGGGGGGCTGGCTCCTACGAGCAGTACTTC. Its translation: CASSSQRGAGSYEQYF. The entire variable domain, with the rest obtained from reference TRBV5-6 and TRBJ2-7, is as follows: DAGVTQSPTHLIKTRGQQVTLRCSPKSGHDTVSWYQQALGQGPQFIFQYYEEEERQRGNFPDRFSGHQFPNYSSELNVNALLLGDSALYLCASSSQRGAGSYEQYFGPGTRLTVT.

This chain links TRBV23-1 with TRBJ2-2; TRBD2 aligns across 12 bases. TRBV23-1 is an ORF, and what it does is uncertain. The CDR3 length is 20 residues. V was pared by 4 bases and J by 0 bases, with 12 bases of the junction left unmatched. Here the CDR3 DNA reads TGCGCCAGCAGTCCAGGCGGACTAGCGGGGCTATTCGCGAACACCGGGGAGCTGTTTTTT. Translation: CASSPGGLAGLFANTGELFF.

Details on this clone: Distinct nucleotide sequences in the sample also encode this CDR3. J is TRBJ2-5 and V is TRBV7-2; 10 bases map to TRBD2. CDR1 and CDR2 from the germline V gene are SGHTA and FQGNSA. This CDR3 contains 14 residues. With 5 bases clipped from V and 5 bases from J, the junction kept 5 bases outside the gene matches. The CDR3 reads CASSLSGRGETQYF. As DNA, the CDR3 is TGTGCCAGCAGCCTCAGCGGGAGGGGGGAGACCCAGTACTTC.

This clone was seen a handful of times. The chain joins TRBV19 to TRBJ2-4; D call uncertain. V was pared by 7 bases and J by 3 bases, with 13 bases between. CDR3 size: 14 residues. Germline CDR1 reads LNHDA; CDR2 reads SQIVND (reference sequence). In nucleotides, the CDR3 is TGTGCCAGTACCGTGGGCAGTATCAAAAACATTCAGTACTTC. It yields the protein CASTVGSIKNIQYF.

The CDR3 is CASSDLQRLAKFF. DNA for the CDR3: TGTGCCAGCAGTGACCTACAGAGACTAGCGAAATTCTTC. The gene calls are TRBV6-2 or TRBV6-3 and TRBJ2-1; the match to TRBD2 covers 8 bases. The trim removed 5 bases at V and 16 bases at J, leaving 13 bases unmatched. CDR3 length: 13 amino acids. The germline CDR1 and CDR2 sequences are MNHEY and SVGEGT.

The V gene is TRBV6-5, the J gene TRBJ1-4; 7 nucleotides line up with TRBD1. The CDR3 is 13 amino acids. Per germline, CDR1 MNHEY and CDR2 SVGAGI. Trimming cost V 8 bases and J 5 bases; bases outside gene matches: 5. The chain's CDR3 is CASEAGGNEKLFF. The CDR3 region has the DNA TGTGCCAGCGAGGCAGGGGGAAATGAAAAACTGTTTTTT.

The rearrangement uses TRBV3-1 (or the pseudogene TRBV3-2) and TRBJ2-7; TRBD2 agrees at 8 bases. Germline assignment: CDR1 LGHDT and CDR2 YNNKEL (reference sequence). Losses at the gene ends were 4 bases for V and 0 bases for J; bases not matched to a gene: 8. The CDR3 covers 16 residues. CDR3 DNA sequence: TGTGCCAGCAGCCTTCGGACTAGCCGCCGCTCCTACGAGCAGTACTTC. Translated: CASSLRTSRRSYEQYF.

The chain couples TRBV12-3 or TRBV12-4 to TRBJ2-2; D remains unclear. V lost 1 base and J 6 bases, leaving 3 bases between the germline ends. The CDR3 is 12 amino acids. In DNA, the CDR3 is TGTGCCAGCAGTTTAGAGCCCGGGGAGCTGTTTTTT. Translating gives CASSLEPGELFF.

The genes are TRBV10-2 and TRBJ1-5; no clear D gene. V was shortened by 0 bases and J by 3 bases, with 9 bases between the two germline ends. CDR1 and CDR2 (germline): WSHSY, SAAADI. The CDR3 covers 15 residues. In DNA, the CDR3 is TGCGCCAGCAGTGAGTCCGGTTTCCTCAATCAGCCCCAGCATTTT. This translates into CASSESGFLNQPQHF.

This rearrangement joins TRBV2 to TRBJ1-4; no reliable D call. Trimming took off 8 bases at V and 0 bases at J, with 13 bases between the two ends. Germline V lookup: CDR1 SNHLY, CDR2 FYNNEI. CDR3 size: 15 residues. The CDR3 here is CASVSSRATNEKLFF. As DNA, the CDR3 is TGTGCCAGCGTGAGCTCACGGGCAACTAATGAAAAACTGTTTTTT.

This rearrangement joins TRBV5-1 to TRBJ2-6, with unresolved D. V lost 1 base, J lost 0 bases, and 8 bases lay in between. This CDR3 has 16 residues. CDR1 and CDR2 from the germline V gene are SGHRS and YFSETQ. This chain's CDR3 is CASSLLRSSGANVLTF. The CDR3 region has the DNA TGCGCCAGCAGCTTGTTGAGGAGCTCTGGGGCCAACGTCCTGACTTTC.